This TCR beta chain comes out of a study of T-cell memory formation after mild COVID-19. TCRdb ran MiXCR on the 5' RACE reads and lists one entry per CDR3 protein. The sample carries around 320,000 distinct CDR3 sequences, approximately 29% recorded once. This clonotype was detected a few times. Germline CDR1 SQVTM, CDR2 ANQGSEA. The V end lost 7 bases, the J end lost 3 bases, and 15 bases lay between the germline ends. The CDR3 is 13 amino acids. The chain employs TRBV29-1 and TRBJ1-1, with unresolved D. The sequence was obtained from an adult woman who had mild COVID-19 (a few samples of this study predate the infection). Cell type and time point are not known. The sequencing input was PBMCs or a T cell subset sorted from them (not recorded which). CDR3 coding DNA: TGCAGCGGCCAGATCGGAGCGGACACTGAAGCTTTCTTT. As protein: CSGQIGADTEAFF. The variable domain in full, completed from reference TRBV29-1 and TRBJ1-1, reads SAVISQKPSRDICQRGTSLTIQCQVDSQVTMMFWYRQQPGQSLTLIATANQGSEATYESGFVIDKFPISRPNLTFSTLTVSNMSPEDSSIYLCSGQIGADTEAFFGQGTRLTVV.